This T cell receptor beta chain stems from a study of T cells expressing NK-cell markers (dated by TCRdb to the early 2020s). As for the study more broadly: Three sorted T-cell subsets (CD3+CD56+NKG2C+, CD3+CD56+NKG2C- and CD3+CD56-NKG2C+) from fewer than 10 donors had their TCR beta-chain repertoires profiled. Among the eight sequenced donors, seven were HCMV-seropositive and one was HCMV-seronegative. The eight sequenced donors were randomly selected healthy volunteers, three men and five women. The libraries were sequenced on Illumina HiSeq 2000/2500, MiSeq or NextSeq, producing 2 x 150 bp reads.

Broader findings and caveats from the paper: Those dominant clonotypes were again the most abundant among CD3+CD56-NKG2C+ cells in a few donors, at about 28.3-60.1%. It remained unclear whether the expanded NKG2C-expressing T cell clones were specific for HCMV antigens. In 6 or 7 donors, the dominant CD3+CD56+NKG2C+ clonotypes ranked among the top 10 CD8+ clonotypes, making up roughly 1.0-7.0% of CD8+ T cells.

To determine HCMV serostatus, a commercial ELISA kit was used to detect HCMV-specific IgG in serum. Peripheral blood mononuclear cells were isolated from blood by Ficoll density gradient centrifugation. TCRdb records Illumina HiSeq 2000 as the sequencer. The TCR beta cDNA libraries were made using 5'RACE template switching, a step that added both a universal primer site and unique molecular identifiers. Synthesis of cDNA was primed from the TCR beta constant segment and was followed by two consecutive PCR amplification steps. The paper's data handling went like this. MIGEC was used to demultiplex reads and group reads by UMI, and MiTCR was used to assemble and quantify clonotypes. To exclude erroneous sequences, any TCR cDNA sequence not supported by at least two reads was discarded. The tcR package was used for downstream repertoire analysis, and clonotypes were matched across fractions by CDR3 nucleotide sequence plus V segment. VDJmatch was used to annotate antigen specificity against VDJdb, with one amino acid substitution allowed in CDR3. Following TCRdb reprocessing, every CDR3 protein sequence forms one entry, and DNA is not provided. For this entry, the V and J calls and clone size follow TCRdb and not the study's own pipeline. The table for this sample records about 410,000 distinct CDR3 sequences. Of the sample, roughly 10% is held by the ten largest clones.

The germline V gene supplies CDR1 MNHEY and CDR2 SVGAGI. From its cysteine to its phenylalanine, the CDR3 spans 15 amino acids. No DNA sequence is on record. Of note for this clonotype: The antigen this receptor binds is unknown.

Sequenced sample: blood T cells: a sorted CD56 or NKG2C T cell subset, CD4+ or CD8+ T cells, or bulk PBMC T cells (not recorded which). The TCR comes from a woman aged 50 to 60 in good health. Donor details come from another sample of the same person, matched by shared clones. The V gene is TRBV6-5 and the J gene is TRBJ1-3; TCRdb designates TRBD1, a call that cannot be tested without DNA. CDR3 sequence: CASRHLGGAGNTIYF.